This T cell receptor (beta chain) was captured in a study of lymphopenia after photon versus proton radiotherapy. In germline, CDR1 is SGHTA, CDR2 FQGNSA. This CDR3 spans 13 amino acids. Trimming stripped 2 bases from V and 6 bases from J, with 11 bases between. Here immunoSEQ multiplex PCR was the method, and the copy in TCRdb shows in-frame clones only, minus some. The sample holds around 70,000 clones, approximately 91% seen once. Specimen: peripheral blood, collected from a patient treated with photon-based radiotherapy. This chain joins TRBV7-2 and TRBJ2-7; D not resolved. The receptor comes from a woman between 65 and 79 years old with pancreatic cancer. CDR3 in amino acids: CASSLIEGAEQYF. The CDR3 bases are TGTGCCAGCAGCTTAATTGAAGGTGCCGAGCAGTACTTC.